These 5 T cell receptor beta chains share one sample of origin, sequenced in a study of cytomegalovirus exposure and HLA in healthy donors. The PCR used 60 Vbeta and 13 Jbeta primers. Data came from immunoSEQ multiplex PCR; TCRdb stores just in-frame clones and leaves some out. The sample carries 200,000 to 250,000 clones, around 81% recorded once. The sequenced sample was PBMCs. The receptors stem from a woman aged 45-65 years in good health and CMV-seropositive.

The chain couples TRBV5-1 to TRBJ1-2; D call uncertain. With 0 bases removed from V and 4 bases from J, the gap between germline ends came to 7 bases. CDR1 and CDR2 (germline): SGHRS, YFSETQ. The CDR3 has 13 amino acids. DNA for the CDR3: TGCGCCAGCAGCTTGGAGGGAGCCTATGGCTACACCTTC. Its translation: CASSLEGAYGYTF.

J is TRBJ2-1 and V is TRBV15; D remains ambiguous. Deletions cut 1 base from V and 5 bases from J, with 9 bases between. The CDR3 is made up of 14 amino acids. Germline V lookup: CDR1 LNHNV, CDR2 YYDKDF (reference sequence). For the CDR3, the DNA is TGTGCCACCAGCAGAGTGGGCACCCACAATGAGCAGTTCTTC. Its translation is CATSRVGTHNEQFF. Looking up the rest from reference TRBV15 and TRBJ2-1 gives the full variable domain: DAMVIQNPRYQVTQFGKPVTLSCSQTLNHNVMYWYQQKSSQAPKLLFHYYDKDFNNEADTPDNFQSRRPNTSFCFLDIRSPGLGDTAMYLCATSRVGTHNEQFFGPGTRLTVL.

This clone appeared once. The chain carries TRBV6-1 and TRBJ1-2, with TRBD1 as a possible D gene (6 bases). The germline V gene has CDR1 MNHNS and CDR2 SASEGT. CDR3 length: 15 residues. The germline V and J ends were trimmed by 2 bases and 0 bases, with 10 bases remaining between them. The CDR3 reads CASSEWGGSNYGYTF. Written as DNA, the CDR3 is TGTGCCAGCAGTGAATGGGGGGGCTCTAACTATGGCTACACCTTC.

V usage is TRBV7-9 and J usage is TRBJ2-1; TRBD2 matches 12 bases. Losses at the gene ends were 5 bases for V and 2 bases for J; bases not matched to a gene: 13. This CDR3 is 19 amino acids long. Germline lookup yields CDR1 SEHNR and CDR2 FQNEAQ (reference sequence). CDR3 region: CASSPAGGLAGATYNEQFF. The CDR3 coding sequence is TGTGCCAGCAGCCCAGCGGGGGGACTAGCGGGCGCGACCTACAATGAGCAGTTCTTC.

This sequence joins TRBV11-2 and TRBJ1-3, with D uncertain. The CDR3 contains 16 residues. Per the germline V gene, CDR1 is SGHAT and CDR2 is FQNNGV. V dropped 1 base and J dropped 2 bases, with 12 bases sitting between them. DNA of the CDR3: TGTGCCAGCAGCTTAGCCCCAGGATCTGCTGGAAACACCATATATTTT. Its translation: CASSLAPGSAGNTIYF.